Presented here are 22 T cell receptor beta chains from one specimen sequenced in a study of neurological immune-mediated disorders. A single record per CDR3 protein comes from TCRdb applying MiXCR to the 5' RACE reads. This table has approximately 60,000 distinct CDR3 sequences, over 4% appearing once. The sequenced sample consisted of PBMCs. The receptors derive from a man between 45 and 60 years old with multiple sclerosis.

This clonotype was seen repeatedly, ten times or more. V gene TRBV5-1 combines with J gene TRBJ2-5; D remains unclear. The V and J ends lost 1 base and 8 bases respectively, with 18 bases between them. The V gene's germline CDR1 is SGHRS and CDR2 YFSETQ. CDR3 size: 15 residues. CDR3 amino acids: CASSLTAGQEGTQYF. For the CDR3, the DNA is TGCGCCAGCAGCTTGACCGCAGGCCAAGAAGGAACCCAGTACTTC. The variable domain in full, with the rest retrieved from reference TRBV5-1 and TRBJ2-5, is KAGVTQTPRYLIKTRGQQVTLSCSPISGHRSVSWYQQTPGQGLQFLFEYFSETQRNKGNFPGRFSGRQFSNSRSEMNVSTLELGDSALYLCASSLTAGQEGTQYFGPGTRLLVL.

This clonotype was seen repeatedly, ten times or more. The gene calls are TRBV5-1 and TRBJ2-1; D ambiguous. This CDR3 has 16 amino acids. With 0 bases removed from V and 5 bases from J, the gap between germline ends came to 15 bases. Germline V gene data show CDR1 as SGHRS and CDR2 as YFSETQ. The CDR3 nucleotides are TGCGCCAGCAGCTTGGGGGTTCCCCCGCGAAACAATGAGCAGTTCTTC. This translates into CASSLGVPPRNNEQFF.

This clonotype was seen ten or more times. V gene TRBV5-1 combines with J gene TRBJ2-5; D may be TRBD1 (5 bases). V was cut by 4 bases and J by 4 bases, with 20 bases left in between. CDR1 SGHRS and CDR2 YFSETQ come from the germline V gene. This CDR3 has 16 residues. Here the CDR3 DNA reads TGCGCCAGCAGCCCGGAAACAGGTTACATCCCAGAGACCCAGTACTTC. Translating it yields CASSPETGYIPETQYF.

Many counts were recorded for this clonotype. The gene calls are TRBV20-1 and TRBJ2-7, with D tentatively TRBD1 (5 bases). Trimming removed 0 bases at V and 1 base at J, with 13 bases between. The germline V gene has CDR1 DFQATT and CDR2 SNEGSKA (reference sequence). This CDR3 has 15 residues. This chain's CDR3 is CSAREVGRASYEQYV. In DNA, the CDR3 is TGCAGTGCTAGAGAGGTCGGCAGGGCATCCTACGAGCAGTACGTC.

This chain connects TRBV7-9 to TRBJ2-5; 10 positions match TRBD1. The CDR3 has 16 amino acids. V gave up 5 bases and J gave up 6 bases; unmatched junction bases: 12. CDR1 SEHNR and CDR2 FQNEAQ come from the germline V gene (reference sequence). This chain's CDR3 is CASSLPRGQGEQTQYF. The CDR3 nucleotides are TGTGCCAGCAGCCTACCTCGAGGACAGGGGGAACAGACCCAGTACTTC. Variable domain in full (rest from reference TRBV7-9 and TRBJ2-5): DTGVSQNPRHKITKRGQNVTFRCDPISEHNRLYWYRQTLGQGPEFLTYFQNEAQLEKSRLLSDRFSAERPKGSFSTLEIQRTEQGDSAMYLCASSLPRGQGEQTQYFGPGTRLLVL.

This clonotype occurred many times. The chain has TRBV7-2 and TRBJ2-1; the D call may be TRBD1 or TRBD2 (5 bases each). Trimming took off 2 bases at V and 9 bases at J, with 17 bases between the two ends. From germline, CDR1 is SGHTA and CDR2 FQGNSA. The CDR3 runs 15 residues. For the CDR3, the DNA is TGTGCCAGCAGCTTAATGCCGGGGCAGTTGGGTGAGCAGTTCTTC. Translation: CASSLMPGQLGEQFF.

This sequence joins TRBV5-6 and TRBJ2-2, with TRBD2 as a possible D gene (5 bases). Between the trimmed V and J ends, which lost 6 bases and 6 bases, there was a span of 24 bases. The CDR3 sequence is 17 residues long. Germline V gives CDR1 SGHDT, CDR2 YYEEEE. The CDR3 DNA reads TGTGCCAGCACCAAGAGGGAGCCATGGCACCGATCCGGGGAGCTGTTTTTT. This encodes CASTKREPWHRSGELFF.

The table lists this clonotype with many counts. The CDR3 region is CASSRDRGVYIQYF. Written as DNA, the CDR3 is TGCGCCAGCAGCCGTGACAGGGGTGTATACATTCAGTACTTC. The rearrangement joins TRBV5-1 to TRBJ2-4, with 8 bases matching TRBD1. Germline V gene lookup returns CDR1 SGHRS and CDR2 YFSETQ. Trimming at V came to 4 bases and at J to 8 bases, leaving 8 bases not matched to a gene. The CDR3 has 14 amino acids.

The rearrangement joins TRBV7-9 to TRBJ2-2; 8 nucleotides align to TRBD2. CDR1 is SEHNR and CDR2 is FQNEAQ in the germline V gene (reference sequence). CDR3 length: 14 amino acids. J lost 7 bases, V lost 10 bases, and 11 bases had no gene match. The CDR3 DNA is TGTGCCACCACAGCGGGGGTGGAGTACGGGGAGCTGTTTTTT. This gives the protein CATTAGVEYGELFF. Supplemented by reference TRBV7-9 and TRBJ2-2, the full variable domain reads DTGVSQNPRHKITKRGQNVTFRCDPISEHNRLYWYRQTLGQGPEFLTYFQNEAQLEKSRLLSDRFSAERPKGSFSTLEIQRTEQGDSAMYLCATTAGVEYGELFFGEGSRLTVL.

This clonotype was observed at least ten times. The chain has TRBV5-4 and TRBJ1-1; 9 nucleotides agree with TRBD1. The CDR3 contains 14 residues. CDR1 and CDR2 from the germline V gene are SGHNT and YYREEE (reference sequence). J gave up 5 bases and V 4 bases, and 6 bases lay outside the gene matches. CDR3 bases: TGTGCCAGCAGCCCAACAGGGGGCTATACTGAAGCTTTCTTT. This sequence encodes CASSPTGGYTEAFF.

This clonotype was seen many times. The chain recombines TRBV10-3 with TRBJ2-1; 10 positions agree with TRBD2. Germline CDR1 and CDR2: ENHRY and SYGVKD. The CDR3 consists of 13 residues. V was clipped by 2 bases and J by 10 bases; unmatched bases: 2. The CDR3 nucleotides read TGTGCCATCAGTGAGCTAGCGGGGGAGGAGCAGTTCTTC. Translation: CAISELAGEEQFF.

This clonotype appeared many times. Compared with germline, one end of the junction differs, possibly owing to a read error. The genes are TRBV4-1 and TRBJ1-5; D gene uncertain. The CDR3 extends over 13 amino acids. Germline V gives CDR1 MGHRA, CDR2 YSYEKL. The chain's CDR3 is CASSQVSGQPQNF. The CDR3 nucleotides read TGCGCCAGCAGCCAGGTTAGTGGGCAGCCCCAGAATTTT.

This clonotype was observed at least ten times. The rearrangement uses TRBV10-3 and TRBJ2-5; tentative D call: TRBD1 (6 bases). Between the trimmed V and J ends, which lost 6 bases and 1 base, there was a span of 9 bases. Per the germline V gene, CDR1 is ENHRY and CDR2 is SYGVKD. This CDR3 comprises 13 residues. The CDR3 region is CAISRDIQETQYF. DNA of the CDR3: TGTGCCATCAGCAGGGACATCCAAGAGACCCAGTACTTC.

A remark on this clonotype: A much larger clone sits a single nucleotide away, making a read error possible. The CDR3 is CAISPDGTQVETQYF. CDR3 coding DNA: TGTGCCATCAGCCCCGACGGGACGCAAGTGGAGACCCAGTACTTC. The V call is TRBV10-3, the J call TRBJ2-5, with D perhaps assigned TRBD1 or TRBD2 (5 bases each). CDR3 length equals 15 residues. With 6 bases removed from V and 5 bases from J, the gap between germline ends came to 19 bases. Germline-derived CDR1 and CDR2 are ENHRY and SYGVKD.

This clonotype was recorded at least ten times. The chain carries TRBV3-1 and TRBJ1-1; 7 positions match TRBD1. The CDR3 is 14 amino acids. CDR1 and CDR2 (germline): LGHDT, YNNKEL (reference sequence). Trimming took 6 bases from V and 2 from J; bases not matched to a gene: 6. DNA for the CDR3: TGTGCCAGCAGGGGAACAGGGGTAAACACTGAAGCTTTCTTT. Amino acids: CASRGTGVNTEAFF.

This clonotype was found many times. J is TRBJ2-2 and V is TRBV7-2, with D perhaps matching TRBD2 (7 bases). Trimming stripped 3 bases from V and 9 bases from J, with 20 bases between. Germline CDR1 reads SGHTA; CDR2 reads FQGNSA. The CDR3 has 16 amino acids. CDR3 protein: CASSLFRGAGSRELFF. The CDR3 nucleotides read TGTGCCAGCAGCTTGTTTCGGGGGGCGGGGTCCAGGGAGCTGTTTTTT.

This clonotype was detected only a few times. Sequence at one end of the junction differs from germline and may be a read error. The rearrangement links TRBV19 to TRBJ1-5, with TRBD1 as a possible D gene (6 bases). CDR1 and CDR2 (germline): LNHDA, SQIVND (reference sequence). The CDR3 extends over 15 amino acids. In DNA form, the CDR3 reads TGTGCCAGTAGTATTTGGGGGGCAAGCAATCAGCCCCAGAATTTT. Translated: CASSIWGASNQPQNF.

This clonotype was found many times. This chain links TRBV15 with TRBJ2-1, with 10 positions matching TRBD1. The CDR3 sequence is 13 residues long. The V gene end was trimmed by 2 bases and the J gene end by 12 bases; junction bases not matched to a gene: 4. Germline V gene sequence: CDR1 LNHNV, CDR2 YYDKDF (reference sequence). The CDR3 is CATSRSRDRGQFF. The CDR3 DNA follows: TGTGCCACCAGCAGAAGCCGGGACAGGGGGCAGTTCTTC.

This clonotype came up many times. The chain carries TRBV9 and TRBJ2-3; D is unclear. The CDR3 is 13 residues long. The germline V gene encodes CDR1 SGDLS and CDR2 YYNGEE. V was trimmed by 3 bases and J by 2 bases, leaving 7 bases between them. The CDR3 DNA is TGTGCCAGCAGCGCATACTCCACAGATACGCAGTATTTT. This translates into CASSAYSTDTQYF.

This clonotype came up a few times. The chain's CDR3 is CASSLAGRAGGGYTF. The CDR3 coding sequence is TGCGCCAGCAGCTTGGCCGGCAGGGCGGGAGGCGGCTACACCTTC. The V call is TRBV5-1, the J call TRBJ1-2, with D perhaps TRBD1 (5 bases). The V end lost 0 bases, the J end lost 8 bases, and 17 bases lay between the germline ends. CDR1 is SGHRS and CDR2 is YFSETQ in the germline V gene. The CDR3 contains 15 residues.

This clonotype was observed a few times. This chain uses TRBV6-6 with TRBJ1-1; D is unresolved. The CDR3 covers 12 residues. CDR1 and CDR2 (germline): MNHNY, SVGAGI (reference sequence). Trimming pared 6 bases from V and 1 base from J, leaving 6 bases between. The CDR3 region is CASRDGNTEAFF. CDR3 sequence (DNA): TGTGCCAGCAGAGATGGGAACACTGAAGCTTTCTTT.

The table lists this clonotype with many counts. V gene TRBV5-6 combines with J gene TRBJ2-7; possible D gene TRBD2, 7 bases. CDR3 length equals 14 residues. Trimming stripped 10 bases from V and 6 bases from J, with 23 bases between. The germline CDR1 and CDR2 sequences are SGHDT and YYEEEE. CDR3 in amino acids: CASFPGGRVPEQYV. As DNA, the CDR3 is TGTGCCTCATTCCCCGGGGGGCGAGTCCCCGAGCAGTACGTC.